The clone carrying this T cell receptor (beta chain) turned up a few times. Its antigen is still unknown. This sample was included in a study of shared clonotypes between healthy human individuals. Study-wide context: The study used three CD4 naive, three CD4 memory, two CD8 naive and one CD8 memory plate per donor. Study-wide points: Incomplete sequencing of sorted subsets was indicated by rarefaction despite large depth.

Profiled with immunoSEQ multiplex PCR; TCRdb holds only in-frame clones, not every one. The data show a few million clones, 92% seen once. Sequencing was carried out using naive CD4+ T cells from PBMCs. Sample subset: CD45RA+ positively selected. The sequence was collected from a man aged 18 to 35 in good health. Some clones in this sample may be carry-over from other donors' samples.

Written as DNA, the CDR3 is TGTGCCAGCAGCCTAGGGACGGACTCTGAGGACTACGAGCAGTACTTC. Amino acids: CASSLGTDSEDYEQYF. This chain joins TRBV7-2 and TRBJ2-7, with D perhaps assigned TRBD1 or TRBD2 (5 bases each). Germline loops: CDR1 SGHTA, CDR2 FQGNSA. This CDR3 region has 16 residues. V lost 5 bases to trimming and J lost 3 bases, with 20 bases between them.